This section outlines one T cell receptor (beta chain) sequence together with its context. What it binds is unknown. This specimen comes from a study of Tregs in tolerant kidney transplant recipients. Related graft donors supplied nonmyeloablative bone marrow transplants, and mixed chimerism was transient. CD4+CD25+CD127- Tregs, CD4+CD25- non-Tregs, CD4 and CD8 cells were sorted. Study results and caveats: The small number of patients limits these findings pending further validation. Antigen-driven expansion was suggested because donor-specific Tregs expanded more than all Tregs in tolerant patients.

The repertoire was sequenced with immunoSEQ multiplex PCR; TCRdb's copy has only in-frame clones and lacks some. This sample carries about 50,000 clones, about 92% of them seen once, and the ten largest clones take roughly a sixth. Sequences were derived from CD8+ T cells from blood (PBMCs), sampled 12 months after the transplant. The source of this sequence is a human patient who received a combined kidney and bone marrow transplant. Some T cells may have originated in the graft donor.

The DNA for the CDR3 is TGCAGCGTTGAAGATCGTCGCAGCGGCTCCTACAATGAGCAGTTCTTC. Amino acids: CSVEDRRSGSYNEQFF. This rearrangement joins TRBV29-1 to TRBJ2-1, with D possibly matching TRBD2 (5 bases). Trimming cost V 0 bases and J 0 bases, with 12 bases left between them. CDR3 length: 16 residues. From germline, CDR1 is SQVTM and CDR2 ANQGSEA.